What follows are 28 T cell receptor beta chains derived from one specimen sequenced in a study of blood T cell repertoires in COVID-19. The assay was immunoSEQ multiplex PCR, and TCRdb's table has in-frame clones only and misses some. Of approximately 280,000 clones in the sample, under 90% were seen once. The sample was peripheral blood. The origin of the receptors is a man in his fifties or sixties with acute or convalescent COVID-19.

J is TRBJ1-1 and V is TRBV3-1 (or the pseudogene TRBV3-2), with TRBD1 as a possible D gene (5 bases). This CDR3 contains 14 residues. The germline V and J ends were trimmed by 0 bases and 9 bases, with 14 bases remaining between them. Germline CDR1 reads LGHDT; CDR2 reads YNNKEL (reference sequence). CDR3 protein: CASSQDGGENKAFF. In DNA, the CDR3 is TGTGCCAGCAGCCAAGATGGGGGGGAGAACAAAGCTTTCTTT.

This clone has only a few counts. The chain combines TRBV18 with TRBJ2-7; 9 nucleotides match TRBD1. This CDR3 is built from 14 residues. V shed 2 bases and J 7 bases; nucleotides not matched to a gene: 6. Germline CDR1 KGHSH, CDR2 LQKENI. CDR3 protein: CASSPWTGEGEQYF. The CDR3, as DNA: TGTGCCAGCTCACCATGGACAGGGGAAGGGGAGCAGTACTTC.

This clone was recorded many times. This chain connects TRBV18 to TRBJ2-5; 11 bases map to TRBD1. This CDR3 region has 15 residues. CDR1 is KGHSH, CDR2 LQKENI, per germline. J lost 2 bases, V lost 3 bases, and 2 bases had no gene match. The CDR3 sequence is CASSPGTGGQETQYF. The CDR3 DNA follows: TGTGCCAGCTCACCGGGGACAGGGGGTCAAGAGACCCAGTACTTC.

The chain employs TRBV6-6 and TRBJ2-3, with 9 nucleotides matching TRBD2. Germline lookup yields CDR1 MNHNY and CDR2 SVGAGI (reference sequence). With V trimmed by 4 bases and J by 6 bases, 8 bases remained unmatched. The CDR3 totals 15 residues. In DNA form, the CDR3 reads TGTGCCAGCAGTTGGGGGCGGGGGGGCAAGGATACGCAGTATTTT. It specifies CASSWGRGGKDTQYF.

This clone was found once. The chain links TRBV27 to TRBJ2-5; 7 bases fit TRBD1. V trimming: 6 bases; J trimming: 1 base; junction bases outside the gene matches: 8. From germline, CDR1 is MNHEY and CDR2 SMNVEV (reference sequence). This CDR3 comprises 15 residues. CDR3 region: CASRGRGQAQETQYF. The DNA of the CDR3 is TGTGCCAGCAGAGGCCGTGGACAGGCCCAAGAGACCCAGTACTTC.

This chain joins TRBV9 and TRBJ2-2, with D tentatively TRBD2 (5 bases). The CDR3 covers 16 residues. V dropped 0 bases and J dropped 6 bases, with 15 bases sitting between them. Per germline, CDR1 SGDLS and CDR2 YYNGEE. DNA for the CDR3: TGTGCCAGCAGCGTAGTCACGGGGAGTGTGTCCGGGGAGCTGTTTTTT. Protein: CASSVVTGSVSGELFF.

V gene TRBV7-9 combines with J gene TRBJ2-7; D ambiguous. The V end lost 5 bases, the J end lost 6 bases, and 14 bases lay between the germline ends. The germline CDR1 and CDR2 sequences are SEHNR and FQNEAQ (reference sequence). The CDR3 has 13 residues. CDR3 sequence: CASSLDTLSEQYF. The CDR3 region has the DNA TGTGCCAGCAGCCTAGACACCCTCTCCGAGCAGTACTTC.

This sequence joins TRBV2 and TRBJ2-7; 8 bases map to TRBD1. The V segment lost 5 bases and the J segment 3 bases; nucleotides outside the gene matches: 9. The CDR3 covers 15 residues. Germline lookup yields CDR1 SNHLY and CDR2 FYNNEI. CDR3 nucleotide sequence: TGTGCCAGCAGTTCCGACAGGGGCGAATTCTACGAGCAGTACTTC. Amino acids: CASSSDRGEFYEQYF. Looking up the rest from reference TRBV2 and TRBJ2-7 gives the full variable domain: EPEVTQTPSHQVTQMGQEVILRCVPISNHLYFYWYRQILGQKVEFLVSFYNNEISEKSEIFDDQFSVERPDGSNFTLKIRSTKLEDSAMYFCASSSDRGEFYEQYFGPGTRLTVT.

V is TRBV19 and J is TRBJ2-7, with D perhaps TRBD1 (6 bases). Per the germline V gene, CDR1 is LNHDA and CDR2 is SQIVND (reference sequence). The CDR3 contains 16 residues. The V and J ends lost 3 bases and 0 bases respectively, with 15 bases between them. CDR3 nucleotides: TGTGCCAGTAGTATCGTGGGGGCCCCAAGCTCCTACGAGCAGTACTTC. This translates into CASSIVGAPSSYEQYF.

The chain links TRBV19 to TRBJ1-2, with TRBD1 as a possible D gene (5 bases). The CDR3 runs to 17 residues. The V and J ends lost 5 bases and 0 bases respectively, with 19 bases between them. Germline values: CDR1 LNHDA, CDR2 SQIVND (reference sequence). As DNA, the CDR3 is TGTGCCAGTAGTCCCCCGACAGTCCTGGGGACTAACTATGGCTACACCTTC. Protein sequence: CASSPPTVLGTNYGYTF.

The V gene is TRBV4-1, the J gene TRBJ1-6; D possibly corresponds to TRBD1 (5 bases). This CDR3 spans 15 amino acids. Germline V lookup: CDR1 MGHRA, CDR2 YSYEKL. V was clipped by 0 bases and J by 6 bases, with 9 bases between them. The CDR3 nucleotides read TGCGCCAGCAGCCAAGAGGCAGGGCCTAATTCACCCCTCCACTTT. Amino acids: CASSQEAGPNSPLHF.

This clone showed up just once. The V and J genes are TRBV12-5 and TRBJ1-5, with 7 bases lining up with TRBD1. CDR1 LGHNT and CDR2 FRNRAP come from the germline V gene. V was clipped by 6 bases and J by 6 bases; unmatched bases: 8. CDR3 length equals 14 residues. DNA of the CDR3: TGTGCTAGTGGGGGGACAGATAAGGGTCAGCCCCAGCATTTT. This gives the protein CASGGTDKGQPQHF.

The CDR3 DNA reads TGTGCCAGCAGCTGGCGGAGGGGTTCCGGGGAGCTGTTTTTT. It translates to CASSWRRGSGELFF. The chain carries TRBV7-9 and TRBJ2-2; weak D call: TRBD2 (6 bases). Germline loops: CDR1 SEHNR, CDR2 FQNEAQ (reference sequence). This CDR3 is 14 amino acids long. V lost 4 bases, J lost 6 bases, and 12 bases lay in between.

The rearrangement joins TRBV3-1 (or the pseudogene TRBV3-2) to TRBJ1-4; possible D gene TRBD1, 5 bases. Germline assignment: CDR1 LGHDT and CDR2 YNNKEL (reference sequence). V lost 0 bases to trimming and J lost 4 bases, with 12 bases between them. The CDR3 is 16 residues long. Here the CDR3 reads CASSQDSGQGNEKLFF. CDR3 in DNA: TGTGCCAGCAGCCAAGATAGTGGGCAGGGTAATGAAAAACTGTTTTTT.

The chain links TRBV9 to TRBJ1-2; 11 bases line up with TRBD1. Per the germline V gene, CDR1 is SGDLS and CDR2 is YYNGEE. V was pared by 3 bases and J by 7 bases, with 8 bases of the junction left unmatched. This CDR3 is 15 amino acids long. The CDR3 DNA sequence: TGTGCCAGCAGCGGCCGGGACAGGGGGTTTGGTGGCTACACCTTC. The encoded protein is CASSGRDRGFGGYTF.

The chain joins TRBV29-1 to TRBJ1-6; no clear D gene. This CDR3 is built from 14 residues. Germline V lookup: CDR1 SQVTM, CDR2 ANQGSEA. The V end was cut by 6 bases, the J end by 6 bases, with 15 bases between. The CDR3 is CSVAIDTPNSPLHF. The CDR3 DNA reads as TGCAGCGTCGCAATAGACACCCCTAATTCACCCCTCCACTTT.

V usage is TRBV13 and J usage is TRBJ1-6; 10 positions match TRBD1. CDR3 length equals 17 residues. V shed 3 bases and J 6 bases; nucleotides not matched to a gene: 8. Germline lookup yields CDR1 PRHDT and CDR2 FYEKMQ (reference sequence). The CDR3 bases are TGTGCCAGCAGCTTCCGGGACAGGGGCGGGGGTAATTCACCCCTCCACTTT. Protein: CASSFRDRGGGNSPLHF.

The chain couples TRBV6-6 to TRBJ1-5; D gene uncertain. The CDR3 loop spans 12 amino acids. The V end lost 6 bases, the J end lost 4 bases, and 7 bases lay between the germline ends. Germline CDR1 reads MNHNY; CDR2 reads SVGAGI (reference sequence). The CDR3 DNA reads TGTGCCAGCAGCGCAGTAAATCAGCCCCAGCATTTT. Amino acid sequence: CASSAVNQPQHF.

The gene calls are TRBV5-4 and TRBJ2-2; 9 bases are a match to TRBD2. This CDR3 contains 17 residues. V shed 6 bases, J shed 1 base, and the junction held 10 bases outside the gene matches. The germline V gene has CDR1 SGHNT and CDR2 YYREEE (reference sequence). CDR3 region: CASTPGAGGLNTGELFF. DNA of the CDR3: TGTGCCAGCACCCCAGGAGCGGGGGGCCTGAACACCGGGGAGCTGTTTTTT.

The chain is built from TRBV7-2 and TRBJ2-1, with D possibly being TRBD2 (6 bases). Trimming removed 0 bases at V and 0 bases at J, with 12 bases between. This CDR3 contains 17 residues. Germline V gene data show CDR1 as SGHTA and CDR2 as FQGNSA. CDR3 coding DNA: TGTGCCAGCAGCTTAGCGGGGACTCCCAGCTCCTACAATGAGCAGTTCTTC. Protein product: CASSLAGTPSSYNEQFF.

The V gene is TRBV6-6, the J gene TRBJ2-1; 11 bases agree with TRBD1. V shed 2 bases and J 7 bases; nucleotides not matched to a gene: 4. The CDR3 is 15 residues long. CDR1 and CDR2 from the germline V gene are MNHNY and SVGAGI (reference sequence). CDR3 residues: CASSYPGQGANEQFF. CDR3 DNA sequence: TGTGCCAGCAGTTACCCCGGACAGGGGGCAAATGAGCAGTTCTTC.

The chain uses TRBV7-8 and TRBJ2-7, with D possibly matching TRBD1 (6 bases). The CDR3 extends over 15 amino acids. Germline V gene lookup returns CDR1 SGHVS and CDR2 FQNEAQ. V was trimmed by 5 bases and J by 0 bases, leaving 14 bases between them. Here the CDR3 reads CASSRRQASSYEQYF. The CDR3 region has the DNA TGTGCCAGCAGCCGCCGACAGGCCAGCTCCTACGAGCAGTACTTC.

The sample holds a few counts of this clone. Here the CDR3 reads CASSLDQGYNEKLFF. In DNA, the CDR3 is TGTGCCAGCAGCTTAGACCAGGGGTATAATGAAAAACTGTTTTTT. The chain has TRBV7-9 and TRBJ1-4; possible D gene TRBD1, 6 bases. CDR1 and CDR2 (germline): SEHNR, FQNEAQ (reference sequence). With 1 base removed from V and 4 bases from J, the gap between germline ends came to 10 bases. The CDR3 is 15 amino acids. Complete variable domain (other parts from reference TRBV7-9 and TRBJ1-4): DTGVSQNPRHKITKRGQNVTFRCDPISEHNRLYWYRQTLGQGPEFLTYFQNEAQLEKSRLLSDRFSAERPKGSFSTLEIQRTEQGDSAMYLCASSLDQGYNEKLFFGSGTQLSVL.

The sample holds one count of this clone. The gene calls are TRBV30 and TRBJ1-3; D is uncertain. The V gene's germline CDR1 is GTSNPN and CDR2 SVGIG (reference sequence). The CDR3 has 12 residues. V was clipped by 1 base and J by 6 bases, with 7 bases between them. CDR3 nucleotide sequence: TGTGCCTGGAGTGACTTTGAAAACACCATATATTTT. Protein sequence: CAWSDFENTIYF.

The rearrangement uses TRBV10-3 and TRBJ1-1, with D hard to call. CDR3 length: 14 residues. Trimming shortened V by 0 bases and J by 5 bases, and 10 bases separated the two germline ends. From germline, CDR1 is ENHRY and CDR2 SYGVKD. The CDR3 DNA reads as TGTGCCATCAGTGAGTCCACGGGATGGACTGAAGCTTTCTTT. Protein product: CAISESTGWTEAFF.

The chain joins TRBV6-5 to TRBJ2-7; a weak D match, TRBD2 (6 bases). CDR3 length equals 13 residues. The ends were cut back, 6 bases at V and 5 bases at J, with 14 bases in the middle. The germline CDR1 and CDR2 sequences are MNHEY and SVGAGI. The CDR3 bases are TGTGCCAGCAGGGCGGGACTGCGGAACGAGCAGTACTTC. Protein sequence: CASRAGLRNEQYF.

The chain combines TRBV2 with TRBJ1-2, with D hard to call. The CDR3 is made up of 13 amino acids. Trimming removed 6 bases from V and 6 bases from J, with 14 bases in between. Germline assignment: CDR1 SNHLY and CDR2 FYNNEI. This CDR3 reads CASRGGSANGYTF. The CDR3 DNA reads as TGTGCCAGCAGAGGCGGCTCCGCGAATGGCTACACCTTC.

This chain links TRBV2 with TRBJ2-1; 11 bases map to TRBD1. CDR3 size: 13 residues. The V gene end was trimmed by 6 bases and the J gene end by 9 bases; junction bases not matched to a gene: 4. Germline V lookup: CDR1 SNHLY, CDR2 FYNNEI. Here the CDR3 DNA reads TGTGCCAGCAGCCTCGGGACAGGGGGTGAGCAGTTCTTC. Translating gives CASSLGTGGEQFF.